The rows below give T cell receptor beta chains drawn from one sample of a study of shared clonotypes between healthy human individuals. Repertoires were generated with immunoSEQ multiplex PCR, while TCRdb's copy carries only in-frame clones and drops some. The data hold roughly 1,100,000 clones, with about 77% observed a single time. Sequencing input: memory CD4+ T cells sorted from blood. The receptors were sampled from a man aged 18 to 29 in good health. CDR3s include the opening cysteine and the closing phenylalanine or tryptophan. D genes are given only for firm matches. The listing skips clone size in some rows; elsewhere it reads once, few, many or a size class.

size: NA
D: TRBD1
J: TRBJ2-4
V: TRBV2
DNA: TGTGCCAGCAGCCCGGGACAGGGAAACATTCAGTACTTC
CDR3: CASSPGQGNIQYF

size: NA
D: NA
J: TRBJ1-2
V: TRBV6-5
DNA: TGTGCCAGCAGTTACCCCCCGGGGTATGGCTACACCTTC
CDR3: CASSYPPGYGYTF

size: NA
D: NA
J: TRBJ2-7
V: TRBV10-3
DNA: TGTGCCATCAGCGGGCCCTACGAGCAGTACTTC
CDR3: CAISGPYEQYF

size: NA
D: TRBD1
J: TRBJ1-5
V: TRBV7-2
DNA: TGTGCCAGCAGCTTAGAGACAGGGGGCGGTCAGCCCCAGCATTTT
CDR3: CASSLETGGGQPQHF

size: NA
D: NA
J: TRBJ2-5
V: TRBV21-1
DNA: TGTGCCAGCAGCAAAGGGGAGGACAGGGGGCGCCAAGAGACCCAGTACTTC
CDR3: CASSKGEDRGRQETQYF

size: NA
D: NA
J: TRBJ1-5
V: TRBV28
DNA: TGTGCCAGCAGTGAAACTAATCAGCCCCAGCATTTT
CDR3: CASSETNQPQHF

size: NA
D: NA
J: TRBJ2-3
V: TRBV7-8
DNA: TGTGCCAGCAGCTTAGTTTCTAGCGAGATCACAGATACGCAGTATTTT
CDR3: CASSLVSSEITDTQYF

size: NA
D: TRBD1
J: TRBJ1-5
V: TRBV19
DNA: TGTGCCAGTAGCATCCGGGACAGGTCCATCCTGAGGAATCAGCCCCAGCATTTT
CDR3: CASSIRDRSILRNQPQHF

size: NA
D: NA
J: TRBJ2-2
V: TRBV7-2
DNA: TGTGCCAGCAGCTTAGCGCTTGCTTCCGGGGAGCTGTTTTTT
CDR3: CASSLALASGELFF

size: NA
D: NA
J: TRBJ1-1
V: TRBV28
DNA: TGTGCCAGCAGTTTACAAGGACGGATTGAAGCTTTCTTT
CDR3: CASSLQGRIEAFF

size: once
D: TRBD1
J: TRBJ1-6
V: TRBV27
DNA: TGTGCCAGCAGTTCAACAGGGGATAACAATTCACCCCTCCACTTT
CDR3: CASSSTGDNNSPLHF

size: NA
D: NA
J: TRBJ1-4
V: TRBV10-3
DNA: TGTGCCATCAGTGAGTCTGGGGGGACTAATGAAAAACTGTTTTTT
CDR3: CAISESGGTNEKLFF

size: NA
D: NA
J: TRBJ2-2
V: TRBV5-1
DNA: TGCGCCAGCAGCTTGAGGGAGGACGGGGAGCTGTTTTTT
CDR3: CASSLREDGELFF

size: NA
D: TRBD1
J: TRBJ1-1
V: TRBV5-4
DNA: TGTGCCAGCGCTCTCCTCGGGACAGGGAACACTGAAGCTTTCTTT
CDR3: CASALLGTGNTEAFF

size: few
D: TRBD1
J: TRBJ2-7
V: TRBV11-2
DNA: TGTGCCAGCAGTCAAGACAGGGATGTTTCCTACGAGCAGTACTTC
CDR3: CASSQDRDVSYEQYF

size: NA
D: NA
J: TRBJ1-3
V: TRBV6-1
DNA: TGTGCCAGCAGTTTGATGGCAGCTTCTGGAAACACCATATATTTT
CDR3: CASSLMAASGNTIYF

size: NA
D: NA
J: TRBJ2-1
V: TRBV11-2
DNA: TGTGCCAGCAGCGGGCAGGTGATTGGAAATGAGCAGTTCTTC
CDR3: CASSGQVIGNEQFF

size: once
D: TRBD1
J: TRBJ1-4
V: TRBV5-4
DNA: TGTGCCAGCAGTCTGACAGGGGGCGATGAAAAACTGTTTTTT
CDR3: CASSLTGGDEKLFF

size: NA
D: TRBD2
J: TRBJ2-1
V: TRBV11-1
DNA: TGTGCCAGCAGCTTGGGGGGGGTCGCCTATGAGCAGTTCTTC
CDR3: CASSLGGVAYEQFF

size: NA
D: TRBD2
J: TRBJ2-5
V: TRBV4-2
DNA: TGTGCCAGCAGCCAATCCTCTAGCGGGGACCAAGAGACCCAGTACTTC
CDR3: CASSQSSSGDQETQYF